This entry lists 15 T cell receptor beta chains sequenced from one sample in a study of shared clonotypes between healthy human individuals. Assay: immunoSEQ multiplex PCR; the TCRdb copy retains only in-frame clones and omits some. The sample shows a few million clones, roughly 93% of them seen only once. Sequencing was done on a sample of naive CD4+ T cells from PBMCs. Subset defined: CD45RA+ positively selected. These receptors came from a young man in good health. Some clones in this sample may be carry-over from other donors' samples.

The chain carries TRBV19 and TRBJ2-5; 8 bases are shared with TRBD2. Germline V CDR1 and CDR2: LNHDA, SQIVND (reference sequence). The CDR3 runs 16 residues. V shed 4 bases, J shed 4 bases, and the junction held 11 bases outside the gene matches. CDR3: CASSRGSREGRETQYF. In DNA, the CDR3 is TGTGCCAGTAGTAGAGGGTCCCGGGAGGGGCGAGAGACCCAGTACTTC. Combining the CDR3 with reference TRBV19 and TRBJ2-5 gives the whole variable domain DGGITQSPKYLFRKEGQNVTLSCEQNLNHDAMYWYRQDPGQGLRLIYYSQIVNDFQKGDIAEGYSVSREKKESFPLTVTSAQKNPTAFYLCASSRGSREGRETQYFGPGTRLLVL.

The chain recombines TRBV7-9 with TRBJ1-2; 7 nucleotides match TRBD1. This CDR3 comprises 14 residues. V lost 5 bases and J lost 4; bases outside the gene matches: 7. Germline-derived CDR1 and CDR2 are SEHNR and FQNEAQ (reference sequence). The CDR3 region is CASSRQGVVYGYTF. For the CDR3, the DNA is TGTGCCAGCAGCAGACAGGGAGTGGTCTATGGCTACACCTTC.

V is TRBV7-9 and J is TRBJ2-5; 10 bases match TRBD2. CDR3 size: 16 residues. Trimming took 4 bases from V and 0 from J; bases not matched to a gene: 5. Germline CDR1 reads SEHNR; CDR2 reads FQNEAQ (reference sequence). CDR3 sequence: CASSSGLAANQETQYF. Here the CDR3 DNA reads TGTGCCAGCAGCTCTGGACTAGCGGCCAACCAAGAGACCCAGTACTTC.

The chain links TRBV19 to TRBJ2-1; D ambiguous. The CDR3 has 15 residues. Trimming took off 5 bases at V and 3 bases at J, with 14 bases between the two ends. Germline-derived CDR1 and CDR2 are LNHDA and SQIVND (reference sequence). The CDR3 region has the DNA TGTGCCAGTAGTCTCGCCTCCCTGGGCTACAATGAGCAGTTCTTC. As protein: CASSLASLGYNEQFF.

The rearrangement links TRBV28 to TRBJ1-1; the match to TRBD1 covers 8 bases. Germline assignment: CDR1 MDHEN and CDR2 SYDVKM. With V trimmed by 2 bases and J by 2 bases, 4 bases remained unmatched. This CDR3 has 15 amino acids. As DNA, the CDR3 is TGTGCCAGCAGTTTACGCGGACAGGGAAACACTGAAGCTTTCTTT. This codes for CASSLRGQGNTEAFF. Full variable domain (rest looked up from reference TRBV28 and TRBJ1-1): DVKVTQSSRYLVKRTGEKVFLECVQDMDHENMFWYRQDPGLGLRLIYFSYDVKMKEKGDIPEGYSVSREKKERFSLILESASTNQTSMYLCASSLRGQGNTEAFFGQGTRLTVV.

The J gene is TRBJ2-3, the V gene TRBV7-2; D not certain. CDR1 is SGHTA and CDR2 is FQGNSA in the germline V gene. Trimming left V 5 bases short and J 7 bases short, with 4 bases between. CDR3 size: 10 residues. CDR3 loop: CASSAYTQYF. The CDR3 DNA reads TGTGCCAGCAGCGCCTATACGCAGTATTTT.

The J gene is TRBJ2-3, the V gene TRBV29-1; TRBD2 matches 15 bases. CDR3 length: 15 amino acids. J lost 3 bases, V lost 4 bases, and 2 bases had no gene match. Germline-derived CDR1 and CDR2 are SQVTM and ANQGSEA. Here the CDR3 DNA reads TGCAGCGTTGGGGGGACTAGCGGGAGGACAGATACGCAGTATTTT. It codes for CSVGGTSGRTDTQYF.

V gene TRBV28 combines with J gene TRBJ2-5; D is perhaps TRBD2 (5 bases). The V end lost 10 bases, the J end lost 7 bases, and 22 bases lay between the germline ends. CDR1 MDHEN and CDR2 SYDVKM come from the germline V gene. The CDR3 extends over 14 amino acids. In DNA form, the CDR3 reads TGTGCCACCACGCTGGAGAGAGGGCTGTGGACCCAGTACTTC. Amino acid sequence: CATTLERGLWTQYF.

The rearrangement joins TRBV30 to TRBJ1-1; D uncertain. The V end lost 3 bases, the J end lost 10 bases, and 18 bases lay between the germline ends. The germline gives CDR1 GTSNPN, CDR2 SVGIG (reference sequence). The CDR3 sequence is 13 residues long. The chain's CDR3 is CAWSVSGRQGAFF. The CDR3 DNA follows: TGTGCCTGGAGCGTCTCTGGCCGGCAAGGAGCTTTCTTT.

The chain joins TRBV6-5 to TRBJ2-4; perhaps TRBD1 as D (6 bases). Trimming took 4 bases from V and 5 from J, leaving 12 bases between them. Germline V gene sequence: CDR1 MNHEY, CDR2 SVGAGI. The CDR3 contains 14 residues. The CDR3 loop is CASSSTGIQNIQYF. CDR3 coding DNA: TGTGCCAGCAGTTCTACAGGGATCCAAAACATTCAGTACTTC.

A word on this clone: In the same sample, other DNA sequences code for this CDR3. This sequence joins TRBV29-1 and TRBJ1-2; 7 bases are shared with TRBD1. This CDR3 has 12 residues. In germline, CDR1 is SQVTM, CDR2 ANQGSEA. Germline trimming cut 4 bases from V and 2 bases from J; bases unmatched to any gene: 1. The CDR3 protein is CSVAGQNYGYTF. In DNA, the CDR3 is TGCAGCGTTGCGGGACAGAACTATGGCTACACCTTC.

This clone was seen only once. The chain uses TRBV6-5 and TRBJ2-7; either TRBD1 or TRBD2 may supply D (5 bases each). Germline CDR1 reads MNHEY; CDR2 reads SVGAGI. CDR3 length: 11 residues. The V gene lost 4 bases and the J gene lost 13 bases, with 14 bases spanning the gap. CDR3 loop: CASSSSLGEYF. The CDR3 bases are TGTGCCAGCAGTTCCTCACTAGGGGAATACTTC.

This clone was picked up a small number of times. V and J are TRBV9 and TRBJ2-5, with D perhaps matching TRBD1 (6 bases). Trimming pared 1 base from V and 5 bases from J, leaving 12 bases between. Germline CDR1 reads SGDLS; CDR2 reads YYNGEE. CDR3 size: 14 residues. The CDR3 sequence: CASSVITGSETQYF. CDR3 DNA sequence: TGTGCCAGCAGCGTAATCACAGGGTCGGAGACCCAGTACTTC.

For this clone: Other nucleotide sequences in the sample specify the same CDR3. J is TRBJ1-1 and V is TRBV7-3; D is uncertain. The germline V gene has CDR1 SGHTA and CDR2 FQGTGA. This CDR3 is 13 amino acids long. V was pared by 3 bases and J by 1 base, with 6 bases between. The CDR3 nucleotides are TGTGCCAGCAGCTTCGGGCGGAACACTGAAGCTTTCTTT. Translated, it gives CASSFGRNTEAFF.

This clone was detected only once. This sequence joins TRBV5-1 and TRBJ2-5; 7 bases are shared with TRBD1. This CDR3 region has 14 residues. Germline CDR1 and CDR2: SGHRS and YFSETQ. Germline trimming cut 0 bases from V and 6 bases from J; bases unmatched to any gene: 5. The CDR3 coding sequence is TGCGCCAGCAGCTTGGATACAGGGGAACAGACCCAGTACTTC. Translation: CASSLDTGEQTQYF.